These 9 T cell receptor beta chains share one sample of origin, sequenced in a study of blood T cells in healthy people across ages. A second PCR of 7 to 11 cycles used a sample-barcoded 5' primer and a J-beta primer mix. TCRdb re-analysed the 5' RACE reads in MiXCR, keeping a single row per CDR3 protein. The data contain almost 1 million distinct CDR3 sequences, around 54% of them seen just once; the ten biggest clones take up 20% to 25%. Material: blood. The receptor set was obtained from a woman aged 60-75 years in good health.

V and J are TRBV12-3 or TRBV12-4 and TRBJ1-5; D call uncertain. The CDR3 length is 12 residues. V was trimmed by 7 bases and J by 11 bases, leaving 15 bases between them. In DNA, the CDR3 is TGTGCCAGCACCGGGAACCCAGCAGCCCAGCATTTT. Translated, it gives CASTGNPAAQHF.

Notes on this clonotype: Compared with germline, one end of the junction differs, possibly owing to a read error. The chain couples TRBV12-3 or TRBV12-4 to TRBJ2-4; 8 bases are a match to TRBD1. The J call may be in error: the DNA end matches TRBJ2-7 better. The CDR3 totals 14 residues. The CDR3 DNA is TGTGCCGGCAGATCGACAGGGGAGGCCTACGAGCAGTACTTC. Amino acids: CAGRSTGEAYEQYF.

This clonotype showed up just a few times. The chain is built from TRBV29-1 and TRBJ2-7; D is unclear. V lost 1 base, J lost 0 bases, and 7 bases lay in between. The CDR3 loop spans 13 amino acids. Germline V gene data show CDR1 as SQVTM and CDR2 as ANQGSEA. CDR3 DNA: TGCAGCGTTGAAGCCGACATCTCCTACGAGCAGTACTTC. Translating gives CSVEADISYEQYF.

This clonotype was picked up a small number of times. The chain recombines TRBV20-1 with TRBJ1-1; D is undetermined. Germline lookup yields CDR1 DFQATT and CDR2 SNEGSKA (reference sequence). V lost 4 bases and J 1 base, leaving 7 bases between the germline ends. The CDR3 length is 12 residues. The CDR3 loop is CSATLPNTEAFF. In nucleotides, the CDR3 is TGCAGTGCTACCCTACCGAACACTGAAGCTTTCTTT.

J is TRBJ1-6 and V is TRBV3-1; possible D gene TRBD1, 5 bases. The CDR3 length is 15 residues. Germline values: CDR1 LGHDT, CDR2 YNNKEL (reference sequence). Trimming left V 4 bases short and J 7 bases short, with 14 bases between. The CDR3 DNA is TGTGCCAGCAGCCGATCGGGACGGGGAAATTCACCCCTCCACTTT. Translation: CASSRSGRGNSPLHF.

This clonotype has just a few counts. This chain links TRBV18 with TRBJ2-3; 8 bases are shared with TRBD1. V lost 0 bases to trimming and J lost 6 bases; unmatched junction nucleotides: 8. The CDR3 loop spans 16 amino acids. Germline loops: CDR1 KGHSH, CDR2 LQKENI. CDR3 sequence: CASSPPQGQGVDTQYF. The CDR3 bases are TGTGCCAGCTCACCACCGCAAGGACAGGGTGTTGATACGCAGTATTTT.

CDR3 residues: CASSQGQRGIQYF. In DNA, the CDR3 is TGTGCCAGCAGCCAGGGACAGAGAGGCATTCAGTACTTC. This sequence joins TRBV3-1 and TRBJ2-7; TRBD1 matches 7 bases. The DNA end lines up better with TRBJ2-4; the J call may be wrong. The CDR3 has 13 residues. Germline CDR1 LGHDT, CDR2 YNNKEL (reference sequence).

The chain is built from TRBV28 and TRBJ2-4; D gene uncertain. With the DNA end fitting TRBJ2-7 better, the J assignment may be wrong. The V gene's germline CDR1 is MDHEN and CDR2 SYDVKM. The CDR3 totals 16 residues. The CDR3 is CASSLSPGRGAYEQYF. CDR3 in DNA: TGTGCCAGCAGTTTATCACCCGGACGTGGGGCCTACGAGCAGTACTTC.

This clonotype appeared a few times. The V gene is TRBV4-1, the J gene TRBJ2-1; D possibly matches TRBD1 or TRBD2 (6 bases each). Germline V gene sequence: CDR1 MGHRA, CDR2 YSYEKL. V was cut by 0 bases and J by 10 bases, with 10 bases left in between. CDR3 length equals 13 residues. CDR3 coding DNA: TGCGCCAGCAGCCAAGAAGGGGGGTGGGAGCAGTTCTTC. Translating it yields CASSQEGGWEQFF.